Here is one T cell receptor (beta chain) with its context. Its antigen is not known. These data belong to a study of shared clonotypes between healthy human individuals. General study points: Across several donors, naive CD4 shared about 5%, naive CD8 3% to 3.5%, memory CD4 roughly 2.4%, memory CD8 approximately 0.4%. Some clonotypes were shared by all four sorted-subset donors, while others were not shared. The non-shared ones had lower generation probabilities than the shared ones.

The data were produced by immunoSEQ multiplex PCR, yet TCRdb's version contains in-frame clones alone and is incomplete. Among more than 550,000 clones, 72% were seen once, and the ten largest hold under 2%. Germline CDR1 is SEHNR and CDR2 is FQNEAQ (reference sequence). V dropped 0 bases and J dropped 4 bases, with 15 bases sitting between them. CDR3 size: 16 residues. The sequence derives from a woman aged 25-40 years in good health. Sequences were obtained from memory CD4+ T cells sorted from blood. Subset specified: CD45RA-negative fraction. The chain couples TRBV7-9 to TRBJ1-2; D might be TRBD1 (5 bases). CDR3 region: CASSLAMGGAAYGYTF. The CDR3 bases are TGTGCCAGCAGCTTAGCCATGGGCGGGGCGGCCTATGGCTACACCTTC.